The 16 T cell receptor beta chains reported below all come from one sample, sequenced in a study of cytomegalovirus exposure and HLA in healthy donors. PCR employed 60 Vbeta and 13 Jbeta primers. Profiled with immunoSEQ multiplex PCR; TCRdb holds only in-frame clones, not every one. This repertoire comprises about 160,000 clones; its ten largest clones make up 1.3%. The sample was PBMCs. The source is a woman in her fifties or sixties in good health and CMV-seronegative.

The chain recombines TRBV27 with TRBJ1-3; 9 nucleotides align to TRBD1. The CDR3 is made up of 16 amino acids. From germline, CDR1 is MNHEY and CDR2 SMNVEV (reference sequence). V gave up 5 bases and J gave up 0 bases; unmatched junction bases: 5. CDR3 sequence: CASSPLDRGSGNTIYF. The CDR3 bases are TGTGCCAGCAGTCCTCTGGACAGGGGCTCTGGAAACACCATATATTTT.

This rearrangement joins TRBV4-1 to TRBJ1-1; TRBD1 matches 7 bases. The CDR3 totals 16 residues. CDR1 and CDR2 (germline): MGHRA, YSYEKL. Trimming removed 4 bases from V and 1 base from J; junction bases left unmatched: 9. The CDR3 DNA reads as TGCGCCAGCAGCCTAGGTTCAGGGGGGTCGAACACTGAAGCTTTCTTT. Translating it yields CASSLGSGGSNTEAFF.

This sequence joins TRBV27 and TRBJ1-1; D not resolved. CDR3 length equals 12 residues. V lost 5 bases and J 8 bases, leaving 12 bases between the germline ends. From germline, CDR1 is MNHEY and CDR2 SMNVEV (reference sequence). CDR3 coding DNA: TGTGCCAGCAGTCCTCATCCCGGGGAAGCTTTCTTT. Encoded protein: CASSPHPGEAFF.

The chain employs TRBV6-6 and TRBJ2-7, with D possibly being TRBD1 (6 bases). The germline V and J ends were trimmed by 6 bases and 3 bases, with 12 bases remaining between them. CDR1 is MNHNY and CDR2 is SVGAGI in the germline V gene (reference sequence). This CDR3 is built from 13 residues. The chain's CDR3 is CASRPQQGYEQYF. The DNA of the CDR3 is TGTGCCAGCAGACCTCAACAGGGCTACGAGCAGTACTTC.

The rearrangement uses TRBV30 and TRBJ2-1, with D perhaps TRBD2 (6 bases). Germline V gene lookup returns CDR1 GTSNPN and CDR2 SVGIG (reference sequence). The V gene lost 1 base and the J gene lost 7 bases, with 17 bases spanning the gap. The CDR3 extends over 15 amino acids. CDR3 sequence reads: CAWSALTRPWNEQFF. Here the CDR3 DNA reads TGTGCCTGGAGTGCCCTGACTAGGCCTTGGAATGAGCAGTTCTTC.

The chain links TRBV27 to TRBJ2-2, with 9 positions matching TRBD1. Trimming at V came to 5 bases and at J to 1 base, leaving 5 bases not matched to a gene. Germline CDR1 and CDR2: MNHEY and SMNVEV (reference sequence). The CDR3 length is 16 residues. The CDR3 nucleotides read TGTGCCAGCAGTGCACAGGGGGCGCGGAACACCGGGGAGCTGTTTTTT. Its protein product is CASSAQGARNTGELFF.

The gene calls are TRBV18 and TRBJ2-7, with a possible D match to TRBD2 (5 bases). Germline CDR1 KGHSH, CDR2 LQKENI. This CDR3 spans 13 amino acids. V shed 3 bases and J shed 5 bases, with 11 bases lying between them. CDR3 protein: CASSPGVGDEQYF. The CDR3 DNA is TGTGCCAGCTCACCCGGGGTTGGGGACGAGCAGTACTTC.

The chain links TRBV7-2 to TRBJ2-3; TRBD2 matches 9 bases. This CDR3 region has 15 residues. The V gene end was trimmed by 3 bases and the J gene end by 3 bases; junction bases not matched to a gene: 4. Germline values: CDR1 SGHTA, CDR2 FQGNSA. CDR3 nucleotides: TGTGCCAGCAGCTTTAGCGGGAGAGGGACAGATACGCAGTATTTT. Its translation is CASSFSGRGTDTQYF.

The genes are TRBV4-2 and TRBJ1-6, with D tentatively TRBD1 (5 bases). The CDR3 runs 16 residues. Trimming pared 0 bases from V and 7 bases from J, leaving 13 bases between. CDR1 is LGHNA and CDR2 is YNFKEQ in the germline V gene. This CDR3 is CASSQDPQGSNSPLHF. CDR3 coding DNA: TGTGCCAGCAGCCAAGACCCGCAGGGATCCAATTCACCCCTCCACTTT.

The rearrangement links TRBV2 to TRBJ2-2; no firm D call. The CDR3 is made up of 11 amino acids. The V end was cut by 10 bases, the J end by 0 bases, with 3 bases between. The germline CDR1 and CDR2 sequences are SNHLY and FYNNEI. The CDR3 DNA is TGTGCCACAACGAACACCGGGGAGCTGTTTTTT. Its protein product is CATTNTGELFF.

V usage is TRBV6-1 and J usage is TRBJ1-1; D is perhaps TRBD1 (6 bases). This CDR3 has 13 residues. V shed 8 bases and J shed 2 bases, with 12 bases lying between them. The germline gives CDR1 MNHNS, CDR2 SASEGT. CDR3 in amino acids: CASARQVNTEAFF. In DNA, the CDR3 is TGTGCCAGCGCCAGACAGGTTAACACTGAAGCTTTCTTT.

V gene TRBV7-6 combines with J gene TRBJ2-7; 9 positions agree with TRBD1. V was pared by 5 bases and J by 2 bases, with 4 bases of the junction left unmatched. Germline CDR1 and CDR2: SGHVS and FNYEAQ. This CDR3 has 14 residues. The CDR3 loop reads CASSIGTGPYEQYF. DNA of the CDR3: TGTGCCAGCAGCATCGGGACAGGGCCCTACGAGCAGTACTTC.

J is TRBJ2-7 and V is TRBV18; D is perhaps TRBD1 (7 bases). V was pared by 6 bases and J by 7 bases, with 16 bases between. The CDR3 totals 13 residues. The germline V gene has CDR1 KGHSH and CDR2 LQKENI. The CDR3 nucleotides are TGTGCCAGCTCGCTCGACAGGGCGGGAGAGCAGTACTTC. It encodes CASSLDRAGEQYF.

The CDR3 spells CSARDRREQFF. DNA of the CDR3: TGCAGTGCTAGAGATCGGAGGGAGCAGTTCTTC. This sequence joins TRBV20-1 and TRBJ2-1; D possibly corresponds to TRBD2 (5 bases). Germline V CDR1 and CDR2: DFQATT, SNEGSKA (reference sequence). This CDR3 spans 11 amino acids. The V gene lost 0 bases and the J gene lost 10 bases, with 7 bases spanning the gap.

The V call is TRBV5-6, the J call TRBJ2-5, with TRBD1 identical over 7 bases. Trimming took 0 bases from V and 2 from J; bases not matched to a gene: 7. Per germline, CDR1 SGHDT and CDR2 YYEEEE. The CDR3 covers 16 residues. Written as DNA, the CDR3 is TGTGCCAGCAGCTTGGTTGGTGCGACAGGGCAAGAGACCCAGTACTTC. Its translation is CASSLVGATGQETQYF. Full variable domain (remainder filled in from reference TRBV5-6 and TRBJ2-5): DAGVTQSPTHLIKTRGQQVTLRCSPKSGHDTVSWYQQALGQGPQFIFQYYEEEERQRGNFPDRFSGHQFPNYSSELNVNALLLGDSALYLCASSLVGATGQETQYFGPGTRLLVL.

The rearrangement links TRBV2 to TRBJ2-3; 7 nucleotides align to TRBD2. The CDR3 is 13 amino acids. J was trimmed by 8 bases and V by 2 bases; bases with no gene match: 4. Looked up from germline, CDR1 is SNHLY and CDR2 is FYNNEI. The CDR3 region is CASSETPGGTQYF. The CDR3 region has the DNA TGTGCCAGCAGTGAAACCCCGGGAGGTACGCAGTATTTT.